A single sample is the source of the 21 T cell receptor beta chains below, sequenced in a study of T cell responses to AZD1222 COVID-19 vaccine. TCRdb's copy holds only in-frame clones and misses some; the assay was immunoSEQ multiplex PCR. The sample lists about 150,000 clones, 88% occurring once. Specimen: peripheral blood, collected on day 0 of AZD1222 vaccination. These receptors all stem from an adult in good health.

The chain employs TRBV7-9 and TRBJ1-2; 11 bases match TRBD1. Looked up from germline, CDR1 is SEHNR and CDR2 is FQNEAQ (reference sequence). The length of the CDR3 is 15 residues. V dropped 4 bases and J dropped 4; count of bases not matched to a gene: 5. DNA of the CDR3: TGTGCCAGCAGCTGGGGACAGGGGGTGGGCTATGGCTACACCTTC. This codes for CASSWGQGVGYGYTF.

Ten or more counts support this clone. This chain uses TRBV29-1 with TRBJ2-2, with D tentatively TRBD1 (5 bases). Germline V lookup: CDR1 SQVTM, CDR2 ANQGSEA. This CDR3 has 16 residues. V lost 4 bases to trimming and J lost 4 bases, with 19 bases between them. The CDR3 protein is CSVVSTGRRSTGELFF. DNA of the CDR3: TGCAGCGTTGTCTCCACAGGCCGTAGGTCCACCGGGGAGCTGTTTTTT.

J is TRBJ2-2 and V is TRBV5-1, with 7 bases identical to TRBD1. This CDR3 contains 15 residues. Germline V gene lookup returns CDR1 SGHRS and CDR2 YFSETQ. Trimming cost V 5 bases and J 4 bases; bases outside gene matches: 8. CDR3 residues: CASSTTGTSTGELFF. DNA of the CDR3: TGCGCCAGCAGTACGACAGGGACGAGCACCGGGGAGCTGTTTTTT.

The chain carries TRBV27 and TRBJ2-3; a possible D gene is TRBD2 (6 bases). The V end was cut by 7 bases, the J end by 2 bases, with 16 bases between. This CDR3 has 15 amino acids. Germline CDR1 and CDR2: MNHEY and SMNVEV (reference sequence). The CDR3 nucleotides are TGTGCCAGCACACCTCTAGCGCGAATCACAGATACGCAGTATTTT. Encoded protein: CASTPLARITDTQYF.

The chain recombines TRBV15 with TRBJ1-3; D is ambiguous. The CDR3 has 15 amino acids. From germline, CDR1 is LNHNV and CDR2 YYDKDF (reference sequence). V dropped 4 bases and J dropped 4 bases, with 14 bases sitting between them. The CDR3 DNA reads TGTGCCACCAGCAACCAGGAGGCAGCAGGAAACACCATATATTTT. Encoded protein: CATSNQEAAGNTIYF.

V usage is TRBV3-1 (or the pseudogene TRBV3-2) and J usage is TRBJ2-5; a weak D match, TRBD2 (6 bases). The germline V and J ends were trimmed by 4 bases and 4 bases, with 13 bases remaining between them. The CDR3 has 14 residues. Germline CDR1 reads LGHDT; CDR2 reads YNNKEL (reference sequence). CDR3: CASSPTWRGETQYF. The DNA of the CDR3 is TGTGCCAGCAGCCCAACATGGAGGGGAGAGACCCAGTACTTC.

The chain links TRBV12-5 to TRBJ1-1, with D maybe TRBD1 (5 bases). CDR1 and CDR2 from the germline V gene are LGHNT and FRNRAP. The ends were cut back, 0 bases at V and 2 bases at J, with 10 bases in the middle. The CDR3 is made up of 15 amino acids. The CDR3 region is CASGLVRELNTEAFF. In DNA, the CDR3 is TGTGCTAGTGGTTTGGTCAGGGAACTAAACACTGAAGCTTTCTTT. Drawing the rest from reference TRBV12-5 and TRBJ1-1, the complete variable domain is DARVTQTPRHKVTEMGQEVTMRCQPILGHNTVFWYRQTMMQGLELLAYFRNRAPLDDSGMPKDRFSAEMPDATLATLKIQPSEPRDSAVYFCASGLVRELNTEAFFGQGTRLTVV.

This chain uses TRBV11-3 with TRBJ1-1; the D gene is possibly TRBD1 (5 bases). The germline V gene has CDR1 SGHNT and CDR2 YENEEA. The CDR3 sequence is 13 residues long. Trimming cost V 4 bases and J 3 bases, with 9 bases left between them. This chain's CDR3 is CASSSQADTEAFF. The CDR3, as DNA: TGTGCCAGCAGCTCACAGGCGGACACTGAAGCTTTCTTT.

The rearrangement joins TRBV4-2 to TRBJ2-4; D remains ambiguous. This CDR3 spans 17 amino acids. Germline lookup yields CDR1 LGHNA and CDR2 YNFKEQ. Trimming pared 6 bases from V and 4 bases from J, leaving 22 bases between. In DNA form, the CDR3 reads TGTGCCAGCAGTGCCCCGGGCGGTGCGCGTACTAAAAACATTCAGTACTTC. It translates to CASSAPGGARTKNIQYF.

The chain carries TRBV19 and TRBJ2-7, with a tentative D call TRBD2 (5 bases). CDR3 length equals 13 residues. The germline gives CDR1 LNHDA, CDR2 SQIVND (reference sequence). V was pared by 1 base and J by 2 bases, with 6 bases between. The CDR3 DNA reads TGTGCCAGTAGTATAGGAGGGACCTACGAGCAGTACTTC. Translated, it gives CASSIGGTYEQYF.

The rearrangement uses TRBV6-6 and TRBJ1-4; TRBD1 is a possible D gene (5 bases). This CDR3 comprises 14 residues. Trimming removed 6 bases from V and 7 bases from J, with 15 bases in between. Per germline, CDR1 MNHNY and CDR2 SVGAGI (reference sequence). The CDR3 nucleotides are TGTGCCAGCAGACCCGGGGCCCAGGGTGAAAAACTGTTTTTT. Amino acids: CASRPGAQGEKLFF.

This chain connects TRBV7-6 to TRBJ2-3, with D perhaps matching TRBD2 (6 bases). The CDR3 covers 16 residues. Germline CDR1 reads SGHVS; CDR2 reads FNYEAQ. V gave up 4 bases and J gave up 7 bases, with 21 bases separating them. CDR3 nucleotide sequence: TGTGCCAGCAGCTCGCGGCCGGGCTCGGGGGAGAATACGCAGTATTTT. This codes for CASSSRPGSGENTQYF.

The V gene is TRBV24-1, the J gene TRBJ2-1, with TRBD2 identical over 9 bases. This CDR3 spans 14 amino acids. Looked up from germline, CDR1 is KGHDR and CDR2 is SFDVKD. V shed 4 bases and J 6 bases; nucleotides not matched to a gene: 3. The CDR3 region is CATSDGGRANEQFF. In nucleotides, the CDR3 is TGTGCCACCAGTGACGGCGGGAGGGCCAATGAGCAGTTCTTC.

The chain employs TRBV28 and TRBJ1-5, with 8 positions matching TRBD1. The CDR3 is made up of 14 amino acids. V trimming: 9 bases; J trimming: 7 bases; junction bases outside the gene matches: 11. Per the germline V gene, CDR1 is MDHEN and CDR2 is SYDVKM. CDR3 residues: CASRGQGGAQPQHF. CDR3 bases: TGTGCCAGTAGAGGACAGGGAGGGGCCCAGCCCCAGCATTTT.

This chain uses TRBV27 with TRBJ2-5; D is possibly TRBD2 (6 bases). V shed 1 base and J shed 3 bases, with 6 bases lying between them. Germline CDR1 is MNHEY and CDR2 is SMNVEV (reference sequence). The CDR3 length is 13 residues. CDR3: CASSLWGEETQYF. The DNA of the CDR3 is TGTGCCAGCAGTTTATGGGGGGAAGAGACCCAGTACTTC.

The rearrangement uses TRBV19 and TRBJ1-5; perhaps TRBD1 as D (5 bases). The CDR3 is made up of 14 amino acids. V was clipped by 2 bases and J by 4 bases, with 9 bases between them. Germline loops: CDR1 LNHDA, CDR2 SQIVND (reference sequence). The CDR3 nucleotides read TGTGCCAGTAGTATAATCCAGGGAAATCAGCCCCAGCATTTT. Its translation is CASSIIQGNQPQHF.

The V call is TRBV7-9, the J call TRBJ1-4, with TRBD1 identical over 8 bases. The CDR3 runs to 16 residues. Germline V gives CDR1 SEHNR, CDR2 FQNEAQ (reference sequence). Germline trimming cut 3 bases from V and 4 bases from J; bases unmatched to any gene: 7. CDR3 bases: TGTGCCAGCAGCTTGGGACAGGCCTTCGGTAATGAAAAACTGTTTTTT. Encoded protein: CASSLGQAFGNEKLFF.

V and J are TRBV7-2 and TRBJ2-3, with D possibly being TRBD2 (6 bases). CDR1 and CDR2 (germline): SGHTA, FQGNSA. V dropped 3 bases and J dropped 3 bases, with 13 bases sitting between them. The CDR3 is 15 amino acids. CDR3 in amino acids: CASSFSTGVTDTQYF. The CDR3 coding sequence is TGTGCCAGCAGCTTCTCGACGGGAGTAACAGATACGCAGTATTTT.

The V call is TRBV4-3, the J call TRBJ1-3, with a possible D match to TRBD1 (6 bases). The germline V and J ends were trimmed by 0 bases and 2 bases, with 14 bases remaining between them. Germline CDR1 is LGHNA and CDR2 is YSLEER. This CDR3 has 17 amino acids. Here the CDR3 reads CASSQDSWEGAGNTIYF. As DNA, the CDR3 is TGCGCCAGCAGCCAAGATAGCTGGGAGGGGGCTGGAAACACCATATATTTT.

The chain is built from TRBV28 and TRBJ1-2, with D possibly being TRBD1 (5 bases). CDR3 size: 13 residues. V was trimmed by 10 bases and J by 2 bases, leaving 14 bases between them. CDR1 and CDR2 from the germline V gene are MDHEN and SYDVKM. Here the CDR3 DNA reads TGTGCCACCCGGGGGGATTGGAACTATGGCTACACCTTC. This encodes CATRGDWNYGYTF.

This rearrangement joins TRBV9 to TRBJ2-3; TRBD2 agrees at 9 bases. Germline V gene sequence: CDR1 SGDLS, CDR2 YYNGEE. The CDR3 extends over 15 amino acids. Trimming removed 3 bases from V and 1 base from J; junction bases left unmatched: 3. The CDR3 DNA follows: TGTGCCAGCAGCGACCGACTAGCGGGCACAGATACGCAGTATTTT. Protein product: CASSDRLAGTDTQYF.